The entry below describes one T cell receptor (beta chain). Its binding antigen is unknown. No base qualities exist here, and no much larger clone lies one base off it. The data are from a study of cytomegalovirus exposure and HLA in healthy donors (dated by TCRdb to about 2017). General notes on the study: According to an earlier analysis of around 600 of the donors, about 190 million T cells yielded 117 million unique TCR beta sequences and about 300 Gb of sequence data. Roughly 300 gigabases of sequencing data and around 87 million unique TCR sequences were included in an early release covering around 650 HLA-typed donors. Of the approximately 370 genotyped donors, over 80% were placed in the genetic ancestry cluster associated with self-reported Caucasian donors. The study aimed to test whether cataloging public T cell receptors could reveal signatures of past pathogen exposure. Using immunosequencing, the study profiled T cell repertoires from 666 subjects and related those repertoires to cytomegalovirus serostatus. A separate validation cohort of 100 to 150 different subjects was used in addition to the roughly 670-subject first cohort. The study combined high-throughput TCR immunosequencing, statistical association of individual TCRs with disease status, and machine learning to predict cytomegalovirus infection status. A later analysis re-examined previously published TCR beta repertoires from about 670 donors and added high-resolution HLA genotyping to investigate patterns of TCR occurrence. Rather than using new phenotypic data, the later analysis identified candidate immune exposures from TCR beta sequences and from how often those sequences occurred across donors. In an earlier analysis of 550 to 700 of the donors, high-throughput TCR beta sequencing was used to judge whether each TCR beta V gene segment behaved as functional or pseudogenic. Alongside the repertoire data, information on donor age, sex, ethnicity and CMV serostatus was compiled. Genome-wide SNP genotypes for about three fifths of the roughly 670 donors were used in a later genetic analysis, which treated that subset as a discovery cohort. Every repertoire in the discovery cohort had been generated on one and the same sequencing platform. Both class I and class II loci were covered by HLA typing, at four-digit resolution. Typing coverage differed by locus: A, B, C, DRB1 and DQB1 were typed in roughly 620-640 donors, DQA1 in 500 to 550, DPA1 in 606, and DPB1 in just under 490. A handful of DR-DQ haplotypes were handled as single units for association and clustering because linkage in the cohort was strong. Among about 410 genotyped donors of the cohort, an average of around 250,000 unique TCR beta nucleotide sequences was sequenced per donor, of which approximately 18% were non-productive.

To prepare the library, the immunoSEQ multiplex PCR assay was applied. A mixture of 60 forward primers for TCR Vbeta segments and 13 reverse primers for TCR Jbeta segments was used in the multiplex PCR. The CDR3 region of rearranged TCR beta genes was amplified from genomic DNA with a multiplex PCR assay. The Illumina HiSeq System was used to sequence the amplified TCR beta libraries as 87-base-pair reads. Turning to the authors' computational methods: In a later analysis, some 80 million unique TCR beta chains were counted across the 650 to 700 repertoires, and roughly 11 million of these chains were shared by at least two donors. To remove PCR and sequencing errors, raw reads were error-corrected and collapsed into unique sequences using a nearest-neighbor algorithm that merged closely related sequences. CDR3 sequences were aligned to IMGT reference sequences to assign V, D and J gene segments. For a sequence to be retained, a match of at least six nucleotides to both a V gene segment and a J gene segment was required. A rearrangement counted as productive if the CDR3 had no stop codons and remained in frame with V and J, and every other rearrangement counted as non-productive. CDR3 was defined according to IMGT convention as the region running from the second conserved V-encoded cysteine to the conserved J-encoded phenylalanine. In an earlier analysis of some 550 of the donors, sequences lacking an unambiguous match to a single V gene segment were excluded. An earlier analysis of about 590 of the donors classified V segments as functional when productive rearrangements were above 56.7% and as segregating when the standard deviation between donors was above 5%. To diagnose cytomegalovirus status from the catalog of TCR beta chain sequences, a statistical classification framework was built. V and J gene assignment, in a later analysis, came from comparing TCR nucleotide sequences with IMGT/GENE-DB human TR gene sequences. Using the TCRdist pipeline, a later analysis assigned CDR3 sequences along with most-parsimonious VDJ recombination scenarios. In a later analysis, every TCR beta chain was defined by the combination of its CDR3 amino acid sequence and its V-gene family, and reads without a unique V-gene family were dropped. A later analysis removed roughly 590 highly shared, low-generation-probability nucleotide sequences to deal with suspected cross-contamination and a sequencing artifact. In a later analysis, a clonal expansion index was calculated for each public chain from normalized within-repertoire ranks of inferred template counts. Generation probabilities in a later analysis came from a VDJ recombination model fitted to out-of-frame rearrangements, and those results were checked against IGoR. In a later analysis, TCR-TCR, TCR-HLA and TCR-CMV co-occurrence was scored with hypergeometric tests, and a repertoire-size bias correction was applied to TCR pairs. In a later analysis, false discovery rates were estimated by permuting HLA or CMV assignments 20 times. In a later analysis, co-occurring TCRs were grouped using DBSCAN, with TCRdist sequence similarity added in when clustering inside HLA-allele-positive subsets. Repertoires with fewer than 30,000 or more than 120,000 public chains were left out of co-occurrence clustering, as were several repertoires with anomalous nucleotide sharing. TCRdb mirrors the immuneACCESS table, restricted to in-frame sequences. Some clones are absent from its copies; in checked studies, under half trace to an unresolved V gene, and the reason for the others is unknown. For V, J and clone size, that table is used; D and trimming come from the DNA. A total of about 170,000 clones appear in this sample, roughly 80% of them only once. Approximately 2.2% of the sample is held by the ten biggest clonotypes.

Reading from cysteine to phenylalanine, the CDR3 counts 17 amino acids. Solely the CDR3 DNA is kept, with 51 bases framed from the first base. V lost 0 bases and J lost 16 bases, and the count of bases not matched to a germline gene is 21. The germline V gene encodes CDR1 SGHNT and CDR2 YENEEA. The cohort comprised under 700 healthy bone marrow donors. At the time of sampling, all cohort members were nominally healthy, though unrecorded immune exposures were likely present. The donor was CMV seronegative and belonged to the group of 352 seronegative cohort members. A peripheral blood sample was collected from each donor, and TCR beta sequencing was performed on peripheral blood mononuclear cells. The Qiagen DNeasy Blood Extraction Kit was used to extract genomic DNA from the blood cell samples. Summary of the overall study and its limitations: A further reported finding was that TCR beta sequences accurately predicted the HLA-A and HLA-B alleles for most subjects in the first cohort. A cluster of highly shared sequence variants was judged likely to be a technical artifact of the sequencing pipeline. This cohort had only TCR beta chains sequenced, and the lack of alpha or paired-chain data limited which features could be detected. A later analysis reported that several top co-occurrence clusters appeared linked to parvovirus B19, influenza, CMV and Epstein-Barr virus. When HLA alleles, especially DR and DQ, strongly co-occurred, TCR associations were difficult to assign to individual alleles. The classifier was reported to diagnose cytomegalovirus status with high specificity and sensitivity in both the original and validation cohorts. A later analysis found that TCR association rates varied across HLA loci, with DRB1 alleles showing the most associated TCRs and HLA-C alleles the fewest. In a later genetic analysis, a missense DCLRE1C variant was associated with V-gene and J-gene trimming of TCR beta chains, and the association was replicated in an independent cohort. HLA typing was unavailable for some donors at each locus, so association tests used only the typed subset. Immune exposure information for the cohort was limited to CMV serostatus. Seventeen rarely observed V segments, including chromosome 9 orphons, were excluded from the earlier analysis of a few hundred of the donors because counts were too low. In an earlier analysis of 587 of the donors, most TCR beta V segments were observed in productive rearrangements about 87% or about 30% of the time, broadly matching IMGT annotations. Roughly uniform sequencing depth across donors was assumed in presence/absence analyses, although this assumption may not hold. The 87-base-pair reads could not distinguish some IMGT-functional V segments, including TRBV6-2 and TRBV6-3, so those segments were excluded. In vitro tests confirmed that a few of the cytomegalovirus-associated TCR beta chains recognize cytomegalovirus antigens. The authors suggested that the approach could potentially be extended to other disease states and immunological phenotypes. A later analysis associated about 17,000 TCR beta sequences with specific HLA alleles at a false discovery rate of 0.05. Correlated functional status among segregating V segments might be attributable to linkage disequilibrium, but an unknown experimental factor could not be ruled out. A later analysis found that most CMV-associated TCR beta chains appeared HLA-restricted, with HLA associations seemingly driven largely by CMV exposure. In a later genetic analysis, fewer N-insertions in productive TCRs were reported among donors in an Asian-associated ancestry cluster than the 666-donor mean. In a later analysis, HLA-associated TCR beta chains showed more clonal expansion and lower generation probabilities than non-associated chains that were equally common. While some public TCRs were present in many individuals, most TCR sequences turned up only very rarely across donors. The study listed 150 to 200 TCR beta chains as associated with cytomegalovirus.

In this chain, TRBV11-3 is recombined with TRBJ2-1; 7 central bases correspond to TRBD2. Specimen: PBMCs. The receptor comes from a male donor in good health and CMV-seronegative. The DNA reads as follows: TGTGCCAGCAGCTTAGATCAAATAGGGACTACTCGGAGTCGTATCTTCTTC. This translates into CASSLDQIGTTRSRIFF.